The sequence of this TCR beta chain was determined in a study of blood T cell repertoires in COVID-19. Original processing methods: Reference gene primer amplification in the assay estimated nucleated cell counts. Generated by immunoSEQ multiplex PCR, the TCRdb table keeps only in-frame clones and is missing some. That table furnishes V, J and clone size, whereas the DNA furnished D and trimming. There are more than 65,000 clones in the sample; about nine tenths occur only once, and 5% to 7.5% lies in the top ten. After removal of 5 bases from V and 4 bases from J, the junction contained 7 bases not matched to a gene. CDR1 is SEHNR and CDR2 is FQNEAQ in the germline V gene (reference sequence). The CDR3 contains 17 residues.

The sequence was collected from a woman aged 45-60 years with acute or convalescent COVID-19. The sequenced sample consisted of peripheral blood. The rearrangement joins TRBV7-9 to TRBJ2-1; TRBD2 aligns across 14 bases. The CDR3, as DNA: TGTGCCAGCAGCCCTCGGACTAGCGGGAGGAGTTACAATGAGCAGTTCTTC. This gives the protein CASSPRTSGRSYNEQFF.